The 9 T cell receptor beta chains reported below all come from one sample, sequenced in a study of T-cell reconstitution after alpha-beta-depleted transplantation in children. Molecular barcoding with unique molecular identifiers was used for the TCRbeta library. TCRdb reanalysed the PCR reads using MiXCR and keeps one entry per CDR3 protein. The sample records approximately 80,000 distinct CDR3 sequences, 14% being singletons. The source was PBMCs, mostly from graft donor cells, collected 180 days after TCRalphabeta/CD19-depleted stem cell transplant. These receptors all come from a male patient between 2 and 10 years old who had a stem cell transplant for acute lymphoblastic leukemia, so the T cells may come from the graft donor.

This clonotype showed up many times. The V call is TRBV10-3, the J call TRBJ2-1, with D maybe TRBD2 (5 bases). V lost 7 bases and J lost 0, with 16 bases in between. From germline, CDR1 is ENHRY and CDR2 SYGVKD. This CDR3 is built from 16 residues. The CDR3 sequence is CAITASSDFSYNEQFF. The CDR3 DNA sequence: TGTGCCATCACGGCTAGCTCCGACTTCTCCTACAATGAGCAGTTCTTC.

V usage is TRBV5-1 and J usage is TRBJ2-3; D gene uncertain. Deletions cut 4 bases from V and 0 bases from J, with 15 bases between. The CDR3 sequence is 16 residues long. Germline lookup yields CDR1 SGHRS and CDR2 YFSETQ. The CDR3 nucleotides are TGCGCCAGCAGCGCGAGGCGGTCTACTAGCACAGATACGCAGTATTTT. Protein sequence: CASSARRSTSTDTQYF.

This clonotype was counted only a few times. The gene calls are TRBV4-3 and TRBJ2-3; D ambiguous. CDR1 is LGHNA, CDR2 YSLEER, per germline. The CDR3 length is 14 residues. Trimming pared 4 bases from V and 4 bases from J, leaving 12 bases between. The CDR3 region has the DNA TGCGCCAGCAGCCTAGGGCGAAGCGCAGATACGCAGTATTTT. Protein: CASSLGRSADTQYF.

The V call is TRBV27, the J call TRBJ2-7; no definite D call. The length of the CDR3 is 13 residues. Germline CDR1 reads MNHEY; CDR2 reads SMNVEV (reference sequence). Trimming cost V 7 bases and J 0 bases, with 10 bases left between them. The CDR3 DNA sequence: TGTGCCAGCAATGGCGGTTCCTCCTACGAGCAGTACTTC. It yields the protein CASNGGSSYEQYF.

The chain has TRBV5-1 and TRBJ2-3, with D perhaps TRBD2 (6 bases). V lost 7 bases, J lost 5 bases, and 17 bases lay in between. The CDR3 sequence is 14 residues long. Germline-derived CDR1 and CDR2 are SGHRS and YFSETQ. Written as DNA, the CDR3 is TGCGCCAGCGGCGGGGCGGGCGGAGGAGATACGCAGTATTTT. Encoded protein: CASGGAGGGDTQYF.

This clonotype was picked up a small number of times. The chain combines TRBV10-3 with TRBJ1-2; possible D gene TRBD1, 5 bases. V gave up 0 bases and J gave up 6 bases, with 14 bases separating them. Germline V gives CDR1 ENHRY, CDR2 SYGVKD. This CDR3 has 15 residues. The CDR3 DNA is TGTGCCATCAGTGAGTCGGTAGGGGAGGTGGATGGCTACACCTTC. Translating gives CAISESVGEVDGYTF.

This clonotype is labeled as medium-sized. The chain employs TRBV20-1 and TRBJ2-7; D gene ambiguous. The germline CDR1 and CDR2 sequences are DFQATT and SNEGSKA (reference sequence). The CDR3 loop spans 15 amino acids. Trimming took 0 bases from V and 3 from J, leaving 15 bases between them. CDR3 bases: TGCAGTGCTAGAGATTGGGCCACGTTGAACTACGAGCAGTACTTC. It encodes CSARDWATLNYEQYF.

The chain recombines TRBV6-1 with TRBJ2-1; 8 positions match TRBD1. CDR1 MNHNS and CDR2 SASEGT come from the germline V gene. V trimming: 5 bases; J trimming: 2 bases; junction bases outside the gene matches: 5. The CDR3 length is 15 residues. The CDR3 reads CASSQVDRAYNEQFF. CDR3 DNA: TGTGCCAGCAGTCAGGTGGACAGGGCCTACAATGAGCAGTTCTTC.

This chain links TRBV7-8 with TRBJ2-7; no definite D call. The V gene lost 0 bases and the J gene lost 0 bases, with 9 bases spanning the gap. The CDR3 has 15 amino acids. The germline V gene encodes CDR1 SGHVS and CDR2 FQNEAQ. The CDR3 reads CASSLAKVHSYEQYF. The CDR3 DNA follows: TGTGCCAGCAGCTTAGCGAAGGTTCACTCCTACGAGCAGTACTTC.